The sequence of this T cell receptor beta chain was determined in a study of T cell repertoires in cytomegalovirus infection (dated by TCRdb to between 2018 and 2021). About the study as a whole: Because public TCR beta signatures pointed to carriage of CMV infection together with the matching HLA type, the HLA type of each donor mattered for the analysis. What the authors observed across the whole study: Carriers of CMV infection plus the relevant HLA type were discriminated by the cumulative frequency of public TCR beta family members in the study cohort and in an independent roughly 370-donor cohort. The ex vivo response was dominated by HLA-C-restricted CMV-specific TCR beta clonotypes, which also provided the single most frequent clonotype in two of eight donors.

In the germline V gene, CDR1 corresponds to MNHNS and CDR2 to SASEGT. Its CDR3 holds 15 amino acids, cysteine through phenylalanine. Only the CDR3 portion is preserved as DNA: 45 bases, with reading frame beginning at the first base. Trimming at the junction amounts to 5 bases on V and 3 bases on J, and the germline ends lie 14 bases apart. On this clonotype: Its target antigen remains unknown. The input lacks base qualities; no much larger clone sits a single base away.

Sequenced using an Illumina HiSeq 1500. Using fastp trimming at Q25 and MiXCR clonotype assembly, TCRdb reanalyzed the public sequencing data and kept in-frame beta chains. Identical CDR3 protein sequences are pooled into one entry, listed with their most common genes and DNA. The sample profile shows 500,000 or so distinct CDR3 sequences; approximately 15% of them were found once. The ten largest clones represent about 24% of the sample. The chain joins TRBV6-1 to TRBJ2-1, with no confident D gene call. The TCR was taken from a human donor in good health (CMV status not recorded). Some clones in this sample may be carry-over from other donors' samples. Sequenced input: CD8+ T cells from PBMCs. Read as DNA, the sequence is TGTGCCAGCAGTTCCATGGAGTCAATCTACAATGAGCAGTTCTTC. Its protein reads: CASSSMESIYNEQFF.